These T cell receptor beta chains were read from a single sample in a study of cytomegalovirus exposure and HLA in healthy donors. Only in-frame clones appear in the TCRdb table, and some are missing; sequencing was by immunoSEQ multiplex PCR. Of roughly 61,000 clones detected, more than 70% appear once; the ten largest clones hold roughly 5.7%. The sequencing input was PBMCs. These TCRs come from a male donor in good health and CMV-seronegative. Both conserved end residues are part of each CDR3. The D gene is left open where the match is weak. Expanded clones are given a class, and other clones once, few, many or no size at all.

v_call	clone_size	j_call	d_call	cdr3_aa	cdr3_nt
TRBV7-6	NA	TRBJ2-7	TRBD1	CASNPGQGFYEQYF	TGTGCCAGCAACCCGGGACAGGGATTCTACGAGCAGTACTTC
TRBV5-1	NA	TRBJ1-1	TRBD1	CASSWGTGTEAFF	TGCGCCAGCAGCTGGGGGACAGGTACTGAAGCTTTCTTT
TRBV27	once	TRBJ2-5	NA	CASALIGLPGTQYF	TGTGCCAGCGCACTAATCGGACTTCCCGGGACCCAGTACTTC
TRBV6-5	NA	TRBJ1-4	TRBD1	CASSYSLTGTNEKLFF	TGTGCCAGCAGTTACTCATTGACAGGGACTAATGAAAAACTGTTTTTT
TRBV6-1	once	TRBJ2-3	NA	CASTSRQLSTDTQYF	TGTGCCAGCACCTCGAGACAGCTTTCCACAGATACGCAGTATTTT
TRBV19	NA	TRBJ2-2	TRBD2	CASSIDLGTRDTGELFF	TGTGCCAGTAGTATAGATCTGGGGACTAGAGACACCGGGGAGCTGTTTTTT
TRBV5-1	NA	TRBJ2-1	TRBD2	CASSPGLAYNEQFF	TGCGCCAGCAGCCCGGGACTAGCGTACAATGAGCAGTTCTTC
TRBV4-2	NA	TRBJ2-2	TRBD2	CASSLDRAGGPYTGELFF	TGTGCCAGCAGCCTAGACCGAGCGGGGGGGCCATACACCGGGGAGCTGTTTTTT
TRBV6-4	NA	TRBJ2-7	NA	CASSPGDHYEQYF	TGTGCCAGCAGTCCCGGGGATCACTACGAGCAGTACTTC
TRBV13	NA	TRBJ2-3	TRBD2	CASSLGAGTSGGAAEDTQYF	TGTGCCAGCAGCTTAGGGGCCGGGACTAGCGGGGGGGCAGCGGAAGATACGCAGTATTTT
TRBV7-9	NA	TRBJ2-7	TRBD2	CASSSSGLAGGTYEQYF	TGTGCCAGCAGCTCGTCCGGACTAGCGGGGGGAACCTACGAGCAGTACTTC
TRBV19	NA	TRBJ2-5	TRBD1	CASTPRDRGWEETQYF	TGTGCCAGTACCCCCCGGGACAGGGGGTGGGAAGAGACCCAGTACTTC
TRBV7-9	once	TRBJ1-2	NA	CASSSPDSLYGYTF	TGTGCCAGCAGCTCACCCGACAGTCTGTATGGCTACACCTTC
TRBV6-5	few	TRBJ2-3	NA	CASRQSTDTQYF	TGTGCCAGCAGACAGAGCACAGATACGCAGTATTTT
TRBV19	NA	TRBJ1-2	TRBD1	CASSRDRGQAGYTF	TGTGCCAGTAGTAGGGACAGGGGACAGGCCGGCTACACCTTC
TRBV14	NA	TRBJ2-3	NA	CASSHRQGGTQYF	TGTGCCAGCAGCCATCGACAGGGAGGTACGCAGTATTTT